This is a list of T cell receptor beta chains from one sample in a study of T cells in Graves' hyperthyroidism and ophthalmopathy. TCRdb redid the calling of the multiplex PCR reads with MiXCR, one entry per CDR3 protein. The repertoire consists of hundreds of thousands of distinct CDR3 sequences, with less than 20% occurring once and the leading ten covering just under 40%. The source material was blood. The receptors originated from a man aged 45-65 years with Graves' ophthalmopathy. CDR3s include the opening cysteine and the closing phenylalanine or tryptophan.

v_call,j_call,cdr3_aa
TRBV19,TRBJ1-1,CASSRARMWNTEAFF
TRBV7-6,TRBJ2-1,CASSLEVGGSSYNEQFF
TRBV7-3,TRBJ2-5,CASSLRGGPYETQYF
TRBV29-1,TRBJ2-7,CSVEDQGREQYF
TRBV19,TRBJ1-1,CASSNQGMNTEAFF
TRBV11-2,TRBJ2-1,CASSLDWGIYNEQFF
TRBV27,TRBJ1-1,CASSLTGQVMNTEAFF
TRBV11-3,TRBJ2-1,CASSSGINNEQFF
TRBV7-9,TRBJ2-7,CASSFRTGTPGYEQYF
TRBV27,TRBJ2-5,CASSLSIRETQYF
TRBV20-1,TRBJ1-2,CSARARGGDYGYTF
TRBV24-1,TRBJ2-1,CATSDPTLTSGRIDEQFF
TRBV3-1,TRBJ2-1,CASSQDPNSYNEQFF
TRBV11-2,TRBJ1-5,CASSTTGLNQPQHF
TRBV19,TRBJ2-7,CASSIVAGAHEQYF
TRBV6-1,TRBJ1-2,CASSLWGTGALSNYGYTF
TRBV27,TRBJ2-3,CASSLRLGEDTQYF
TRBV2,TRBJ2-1,CASSEAGLSSYNEQFF
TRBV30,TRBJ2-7,CALRETSGRAFVKQYF
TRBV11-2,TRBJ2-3,CASSRGGGVTDTQYF
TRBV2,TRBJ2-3,CASSATGGTDMQYF
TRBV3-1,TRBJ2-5,CASSQERLAGLYF